Its frequency marks the clone carrying this T cell receptor beta chain as medium-sized. Antigen: not known. UMI-labeled TRB cDNA libraries were prepared by 5' RACE. TCRdb reprocessed the 5' RACE reads and reports one entry per CDR3 protein, with no DNA. The sample table sets out 8,500 to 10,000 distinct CDR3 sequences. These data come from a study of CXCR3-negative and CXCR3-positive naive CD8 T cells. Naive CD8+ T cells were CD45RO-CCR7+CD27+CD95-. Looked up from germline, CDR1 is SGHTA and CDR2 is FQGNSA. The length of the CDR3 is 13 residues. Overall study findings and caveats: The study found CXCR3 expression partially decreased after cryopreservation and ran most assays on fresh PBMCs.

This TCR was recovered from a human donor in good health. Some clones in this sample may be carry-over from other donors' samples. The rearrangement links TRBV7-2 to TRBJ2-7. Sequencing input: naive CXCR3- CD8+ T cells from blood. Subset meaning: CD45RO-CCR7+CD27+CD95- naive CD8+ T cells lacking CXCR3 (TNR3-). CDR3: CASSSTHFYEQYF.